The 11 T cell receptor beta chains below were found in one sample sequenced in a study of OX40 agonist ivuxolimab in advanced cancers. The library was generated by the immunoSEQ multiplex PCR assay. Imported from immuneACCESS, the table was reduced by TCRdb to in-frame sequences with V and J called. These copies leave out some clones; in studies compared against another copy, an unresolved V gene accounts for under half, and the cause of the remainder is not known. The sample table lists more than 65,000 clones, roughly nine tenths of them with a count of one. 0.25% to 0.3% of the sample rests with the top ten. This specimen was CD4+ or CD8+ T cells sorted from blood, taken in a trial of the OX40 agonist ivuxolimab. The receptors come from an adult with an advanced solid tumor such as melanoma, head and neck, liver or kidney cancer.

V usage is TRBV9 and J usage is TRBJ1-1, with 7 bases that match TRBD1. CDR1 is SGDLS and CDR2 is YYNGEE in the germline V gene. With 2 bases clipped from V and 3 bases from J, the junction kept 7 bases outside the gene matches. This CDR3 comprises 15 residues. CDR3: CASSVLTGRYTEAFF. DNA of the CDR3: TGTGCCAGCAGCGTTTTGACAGGGAGGTACACTGAAGCTTTCTTT.

The count of this clone is one. CDR3 DNA sequence: TGTGCCAGCAGCTTTACCGGGACCGTCGATGGCTACACCTTC. This encodes CASSFTGTVDGYTF. The rearrangement joins TRBV5-4 to TRBJ1-2; maybe TRBD1 (5 bases). V was pared by 2 bases and J by 6 bases, with 14 bases between. The CDR3 is 14 residues long. The germline V gene encodes CDR1 SGHNT and CDR2 YYREEE (reference sequence). Based on the CDR3 plus reference TRBV5-4 and TRBJ1-2, the full variable domain is ETGVTQSPTHLIKTRGQQVTLRCSSQSGHNTVSWYQQALGQGPQFIFQYYREEENGRGNFPPRFSGLQFPNYSSELNVNALELDDSALYLCASSFTGTVDGYTFGSGTRLTVV.

This clone was seen just once. This chain links TRBV14 with TRBJ2-3; 13 bases are shared with TRBD2. CDR1 is SGHDN and CDR2 is FVKESK in the germline V gene. The J segment lost 2 bases and the V segment lost 4 bases, leaving 9 bases of the junction unmatched. The length of the CDR3 is 18 residues. The CDR3 DNA reads as TGTGCCAGCAGCCGAGGACTAGCGGGGGTCTTAAACACAGATACGCAGTATTTT. It is translated as CASSRGLAGVLNTDTQYF. The full variable domain, its missing parts supplied by reference TRBV14 and TRBJ2-3, is EAGVTQFPSHSVIEKGQTVTLRCDPISGHDNLYWYRRVMGKEIKFLLHFVKESKQDESGMPNNRFLAERTGGTYSTLKVQPAELEDSGVYFCASSRGLAGVLNTDTQYFGPGTRLTVL.

The J gene is TRBJ1-1, the V gene TRBV11-2; 8 nucleotides align to TRBD1. There are 14 residues in the CDR3. V was clipped by 6 bases and J by 5 bases; unmatched bases: 8. From germline, CDR1 is SGHAT and CDR2 FQNNGV. The CDR3 region has the DNA TGTGCCAGCAGTTTTAAGACAGGGGAGACTGAAGCTTTCTTT. Its protein product is CASSFKTGETEAFF.

This rearrangement joins TRBV28 to TRBJ1-2; the match to TRBD1 covers 10 bases. This CDR3 spans 15 amino acids. Trimming removed 1 base from V and 3 bases from J; junction bases left unmatched: 2. Germline V CDR1 and CDR2: MDHEN, SYDVKM. CDR3 DNA sequence: TGTGCCAGCAGTTTATCAGGGACAGGGGACTATGGCTACACCTTC. Its protein is CASSLSGTGDYGYTF.

This chain joins TRBV7-9 and TRBJ2-1; 7 bases line up with TRBD2. The CDR3 totals 16 residues. V shed 5 bases and J 5 bases; nucleotides not matched to a gene: 12. The germline V gene has CDR1 SEHNR and CDR2 FQNEAQ (reference sequence). For the CDR3, the DNA is TGTGCCAGCAGCCAAAAAAGCGGGACCTTTGACAATGAGCAGTTCTTC. Translating it yields CASSQKSGTFDNEQFF.

This chain uses TRBV28 with TRBJ1-5; D not certain. The CDR3 has 14 amino acids. The germline gives CDR1 MDHEN, CDR2 SYDVKM. Deletions cut 5 bases from V and 1 base from J, with 9 bases between. The CDR3, as DNA: TGTGCCAGCAGTCCCGCCCTCAGCAATCAGCCCCAGCATTTT. Protein product: CASSPALSNQPQHF.

Turning to this clone: The same CDR3 can be traced to other DNA sequences in this sample. The chain joins TRBV28 to TRBJ2-1; 7 positions match TRBD2. The CDR3 totals 19 residues. V lost 5 bases, J lost 2 bases, and 18 bases stayed unmatched. Germline V CDR1 and CDR2: MDHEN, SYDVKM. For the CDR3, the DNA is TGTGCCAGCAGTCGAGGGCCTAGCGGAGACCTATGGGCCTACAATGAGCAGTTCTTC. This sequence encodes CASSRGPSGDLWAYNEQFF. The full variable domain, completed using reference TRBV28 and TRBJ2-1, is DVKVTQSSRYLVKRTGEKVFLECVQDMDHENMFWYRQDPGLGLRLIYFSYDVKMKEKGDIPEGYSVSREKKERFSLILESASTNQTSMYLCASSRGPSGDLWAYNEQFFGPGTRLTVL.

The chain recombines TRBV7-9 with TRBJ2-7; the match to TRBD1 covers 8 bases. V lost 8 bases, J lost 0 bases, and 6 bases stayed unmatched. Germline V CDR1 and CDR2: SEHNR, FQNEAQ (reference sequence). The CDR3 has 14 amino acids. Here the CDR3 DNA reads TGTGCCAGCGGCCGCGGGACAGGCTCCTACGAGCAGTACTTC. This sequence encodes CASGRGTGSYEQYF. The full variable domain, its missing parts supplied by reference TRBV7-9 and TRBJ2-7, is DTGVSQNPRHKITKRGQNVTFRCDPISEHNRLYWYRQTLGQGPEFLTYFQNEAQLEKSRLLSDRFSAERPKGSFSTLEIQRTEQGDSAMYLCASGRGTGSYEQYFGPGTRLTVT.

The chain links TRBV4-1 to TRBJ2-5, with 10 bases that match TRBD2. The junction had 6 bases not matched to a gene; V was cut back by 1 base and J by 4 bases. The CDR3 is 16 amino acids. Germline V gene sequence: CDR1 MGHRA, CDR2 YSYEKL. CDR3: CASSQGPSGSGETQYF. The CDR3 DNA sequence: TGCGCCAGCAGCCAAGGGCCTAGCGGGAGCGGAGAGACCCAGTACTTC.

A word on this clone: Sequence at one end of the junction differs from germline and may be a read error. V is TRBV7-7 and J is TRBJ2-1; unclear D gene. The CDR3 loop spans 14 amino acids. Germline lookup yields CDR1 SSHAT and CDR2 FNYEAQ (reference sequence). The CDR3 nucleotides are TGTGCTAGCAGCTCCGGACGAGGAAACAATGAGCAGTTCTTC. Its protein is CASSSGRGNNEQFF.